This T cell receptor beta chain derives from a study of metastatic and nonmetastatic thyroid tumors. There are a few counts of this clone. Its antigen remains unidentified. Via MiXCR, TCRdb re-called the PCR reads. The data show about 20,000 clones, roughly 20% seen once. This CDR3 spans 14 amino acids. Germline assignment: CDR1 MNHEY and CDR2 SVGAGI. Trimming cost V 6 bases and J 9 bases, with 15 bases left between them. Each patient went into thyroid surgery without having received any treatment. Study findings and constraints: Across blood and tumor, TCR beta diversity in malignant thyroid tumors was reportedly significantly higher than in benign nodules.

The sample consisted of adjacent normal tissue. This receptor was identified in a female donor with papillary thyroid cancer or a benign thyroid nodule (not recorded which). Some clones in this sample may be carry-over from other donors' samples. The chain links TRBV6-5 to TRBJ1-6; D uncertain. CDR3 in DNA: TGTGCCAGCAGGTACGGAGGGAAGACTTCACCCCTCCACTTT. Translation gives CASRYGGKTSPLHF.